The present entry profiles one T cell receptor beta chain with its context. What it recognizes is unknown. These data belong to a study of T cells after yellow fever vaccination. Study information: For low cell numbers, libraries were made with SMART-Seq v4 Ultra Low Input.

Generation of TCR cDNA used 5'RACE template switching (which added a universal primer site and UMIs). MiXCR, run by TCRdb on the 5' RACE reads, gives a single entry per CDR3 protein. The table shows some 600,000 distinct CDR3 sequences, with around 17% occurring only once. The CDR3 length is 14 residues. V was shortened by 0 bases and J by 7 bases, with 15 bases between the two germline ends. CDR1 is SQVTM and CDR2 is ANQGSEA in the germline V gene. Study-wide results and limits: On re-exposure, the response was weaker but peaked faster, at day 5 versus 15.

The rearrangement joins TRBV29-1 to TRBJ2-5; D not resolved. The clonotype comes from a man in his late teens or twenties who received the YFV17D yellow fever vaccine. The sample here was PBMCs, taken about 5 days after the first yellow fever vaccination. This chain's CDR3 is CSVEEPIYPGTQYF. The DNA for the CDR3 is TGCAGCGTTGAAGAGCCTATATACCCGGGGACCCAGTACTTC. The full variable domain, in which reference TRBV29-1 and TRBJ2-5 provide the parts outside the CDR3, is SAVISQKPSRDICQRGTSLTIQCQVDSQVTMMFWYRQQPGQSLTLIATANQGSEATYESGFVIDKFPISRPNLTFSTLTVSNMSPEDSSIYLCSVEEPIYPGTQYFGPGTRLLVL.